These 7 T cell receptor beta chains were sequenced from one sample in a study of blood T cell repertoires in COVID-19. Sequencing was performed with immunoSEQ multiplex PCR; in TCRdb, only in-frame clones are kept and a portion is missing. This table holds about 81,000 clones, approximately 86% found once. The sequenced sample was peripheral blood. These receptors all stem from a woman older than 75 with acute or convalescent COVID-19.

The rearrangement joins TRBV6-4 to TRBJ1-6; D unclear. V lost 8 bases and J lost 9, with 8 bases in between. The CDR3 spans 11 residues. From germline, CDR1 is MRHNA and CDR2 SNTAGT. The CDR3 DNA reads as TGTGCCAGCGGAGGGTCTTCACCCCTCCACTTT. The encoded protein is CASGGSSPLHF.

The chain employs TRBV19 and TRBJ1-4, with a possible D match to TRBD1 (5 bases). This CDR3 comprises 17 residues. V lost 3 bases, J lost 0 bases, and 14 bases lay in between. CDR1 is LNHDA, CDR2 SQIVND, per germline (reference sequence). The CDR3 DNA sequence: TGTGCCAGTAGTATGGGGCGCGGGGTTGCAACTAATGAAAAACTGTTTTTT. Residues: CASSMGRGVATNEKLFF.

The chain has TRBV24-1 and TRBJ1-2; 8 nucleotides line up with TRBD1. Trimming at V came to 3 bases and at J to 5 bases, leaving 1 base not matched to a gene. Germline V gene sequence: CDR1 KGHDR, CDR2 SFDVKD. The length of the CDR3 is 13 residues. The CDR3 coding sequence is TGTGCCACCAGTGATCGGACAGGGTATGGCTACACCTTC. Its translation is CATSDRTGYGYTF.

The genes are TRBV28 and TRBJ2-3, with TRBD2 identical over 7 bases. This CDR3 contains 15 residues. Germline CDR1 and CDR2: MDHEN and SYDVKM. The trim removed 2 bases at V and 4 bases at J, leaving 6 bases unmatched. Here the CDR3 reads CASSLLGEGADTQYF. The CDR3, as DNA: TGTGCCAGCAGTTTACTGGGGGAGGGCGCAGATACGCAGTATTTT.

The V call is TRBV24-1, the J call TRBJ1-5, with TRBD1 matching over 7 bases. Germline assignment: CDR1 KGHDR and CDR2 SFDVKD. This CDR3 contains 12 residues. Unmatched junction bases numbered 1, after V lost 6 bases and J lost 6 bases. The CDR3 is CATSSGGQPQHF. CDR3 bases: TGTGCCACCAGTTCAGGGGGTCAGCCCCAGCATTTT.

The genes are TRBV5-4 and TRBJ2-3, with D maybe TRBD2 (7 bases). V was shortened by 4 bases and J by 6 bases, with 24 bases between the two germline ends. The length of the CDR3 is 17 residues. CDR1 is SGHNT, CDR2 YYREEE, per germline (reference sequence). The CDR3 DNA is TGTGCCAGCAGCCCCCACGGCGGGCGGGGGCGGCAGGATACGCAGTATTTT. It specifies CASSPHGGRGRQDTQYF.

The rearrangement joins TRBV19 to TRBJ1-1; TRBD1 matches at 7 bases. Germline assignment: CDR1 LNHDA and CDR2 SQIVND (reference sequence). The trim removed 3 bases at V and 5 bases at J, leaving 3 bases unmatched. There are 13 residues in the CDR3. The CDR3 loop is CASSITGETEAFF. CDR3 in DNA: TGTGCCAGTAGTATTACAGGGGAGACTGAAGCTTTCTTT.